Listed here are 9 T cell receptor beta chains from one sample, sequenced in a study of early T cells in non-severe SARS-CoV-2 infection. Via MiXCR, TCRdb re-called the 5' RACE reads, giving one row per CDR3 protein. Altogether some 96,000 distinct CDR3 sequences are present, around 14% being singletons, with the ten largest covering around 5.4%. Sample: whole blood. These receptors came from an adult who was a healthcare worker with PCR-confirmed SARS-CoV-2 infection or an uninfected control (not recorded which).

This clonotype showed up just a few times. V usage is TRBV5-4 and J usage is TRBJ2-1; tentative D call: TRBD1 (5 bases). The CDR3 contains 12 residues. Deletions cut 4 bases from V and 6 bases from J, with 8 bases between. In germline, CDR1 is SGHNT, CDR2 YYREEE (reference sequence). The DNA of the CDR3 is TGTGCCAGCAGCCCTGGGGCCAATGAGCAGTTCTTC. This translates into CASSPGANEQFF.

This clonotype showed up just a few times. CDR3 nucleotide sequence: TGTGCCACCGACGAACTAGCGGGAGCGGGGGAGCAGTACTTC. Translating gives CATDELAGAGEQYF. V and J are TRBV6-1 and TRBJ2-7; 11 nucleotides line up with TRBD2. Unmatched junction bases numbered 12, after V lost 10 bases and J lost 7 bases. CDR3 length: 14 residues. The germline V gene has CDR1 MNHNS and CDR2 SASEGT.

CDR3 sequence: CAISEQAGYEQYF. In DNA, the CDR3 is TGTGCCATCAGTGAGCAGGCAGGCTACGAGCAGTACTTC. The chain links TRBV10-3 to TRBJ2-7; D gene ambiguous. Germline V CDR1 and CDR2: ENHRY, SYGVKD. The germline V and J ends were trimmed by 2 bases and 3 bases, with 8 bases remaining between them. CDR3 length equals 13 residues.

The chain links TRBV5-5 to TRBJ2-3; possibly TRBD1 or TRBD2 for D (5 bases each). Trimming cost V 6 bases and J 1 base, with 18 bases left between them. Germline V gene data show CDR1 as SGHKS and CDR2 as YYEKEE (reference sequence). The CDR3 sequence is 16 residues long. CDR3: CASTRRRDLGTDTQYF. The CDR3 nucleotides are TGTGCCAGCACCCGCCGCCGGGACCTAGGCACAGATACGCAGTATTTT. Looking up the rest from reference TRBV5-5 and TRBJ2-3 gives the full variable domain: DAGVTQSPTHLIKTRGQQVTLRCSPISGHKSVSWYQQVLGQGPQFIFQYYEKEERGRGNFPDRFSARQFPNYSSELNVNALLLGDSALYLCASTRRRDLGTDTQYFGPGTRLTVL.

This clonotype showed up just a few times. V is TRBV21-1 and J is TRBJ2-2; TRBD1 is taken as the D call from the table, unchecked against the DNA. TRBV21-1 is assigned pseudogene status. CDR3 length: 16 amino acids. The CDR3 nucleotides read TGTGCCAGCAGCAAAGCGCCGACAGGAGTCACCGGGGAGCTGTTTTTT. This codes for CASSKAPTGVTGELFF.

This clonotype has more than one count but fewer than ten. This rearrangement joins TRBV20-1 to TRBJ2-2; 9 bases map to TRBD1. This CDR3 contains 15 residues. Germline values: CDR1 DFQATT, CDR2 SNEGSKA (reference sequence). The J segment lost 7 bases and the V segment lost 0 bases, leaving 6 bases of the junction unmatched. CDR3 in amino acids: CSARDNRGLDGELFF. As DNA, the CDR3 is TGCAGTGCTAGAGATAACAGGGGGCTCGACGGGGAGCTGTTTTTT.

This clonotype was detected many times. One end of the junction varies from germline; a read error may be responsible. This chain uses TRBV27 with TRBJ1-6; possibly TRBD1 for D (6 bases). The CDR3 runs 14 residues. The germline CDR1 and CDR2 sequences are MNHEY and SMNVEV (reference sequence). CDR3: CASRPHRDDSPLHF. In DNA, the CDR3 is TGTGCCAGCAGACCGCACAGGGACGATTCGCCCCTCCACTTT.

The chain couples TRBV28 to TRBJ2-7; 8 bases map to TRBD1. The germline V gene encodes CDR1 MDHEN and CDR2 SYDVKM. This CDR3 contains 16 residues. The V segment lost 6 bases and the J segment 2 bases; nucleotides outside the gene matches: 12. The CDR3 DNA is TGTGCCAGCAGCTCCACCGGGACAGGAGGGACCTACGAGCAGTACTTC. It specifies CASSSTGTGGTYEQYF.

This chain links TRBV20-1 with TRBJ2-1; 11 bases match TRBD2. The V and J ends lost 5 bases and 6 bases, in that order; junction bases with no gene match: 12. Germline CDR1 reads DFQATT; CDR2 reads SNEGSKA (reference sequence). The CDR3 sequence is 16 residues long. Here the CDR3 DNA reads TGCAGTGCTTTGTTAATAGCGGGAGGGTTTGTCAATGAGCAGTTCTTC. It encodes CSALLIAGGFVNEQFF.